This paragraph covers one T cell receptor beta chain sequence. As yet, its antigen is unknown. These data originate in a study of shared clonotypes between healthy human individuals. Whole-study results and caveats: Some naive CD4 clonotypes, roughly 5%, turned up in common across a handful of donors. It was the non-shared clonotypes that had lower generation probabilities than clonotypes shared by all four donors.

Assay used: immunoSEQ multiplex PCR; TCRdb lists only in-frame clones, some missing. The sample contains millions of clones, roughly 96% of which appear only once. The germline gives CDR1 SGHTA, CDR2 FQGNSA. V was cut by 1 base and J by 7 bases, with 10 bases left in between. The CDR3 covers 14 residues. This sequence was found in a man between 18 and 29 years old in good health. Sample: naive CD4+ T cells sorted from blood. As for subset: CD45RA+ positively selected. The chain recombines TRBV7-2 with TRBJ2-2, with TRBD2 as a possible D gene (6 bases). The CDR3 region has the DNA TGTGCCAGCAGCTTAGGACTAGAGGGCGGGGAGCTGTTTTTT. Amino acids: CASSLGLEGGELFF.